This T cell receptor (beta chain) appears in the sequencing data of a study of vaccination and CD4 T cells after COVID-19. Looking at the study overall: Cultures serving as controls received a peptide pool (CEFX or HIV-1 Nef) or no peptide. General study points: Convalescent patients were relatively few, and early post-infection timepoints were missing.

An Oncomine TCR Beta short-read assay was used to sequence the DNA from cultured CD4+ T cells. Investigators obtained genomic DNA by extraction from cultured CD4+ T cells. MiXCR, run by TCRdb on the PCR reads, gives a single entry per CDR3 protein. The sample has fewer than 7,000 distinct CDR3 sequences, around 33% seen once. In its sample, this clonotype was seen a few times. Its antigen is still unknown. Stated treatment: roughly 10-day PBMC culture with coronavirus spike peptide pools or control peptides (ViraFEST assay). An unexposed donor provided the CD4+ T cells, which were collected before the COVID-19 pandemic (2011-2018). Under the ViraFEST approach, antigen-specific T cells were expanded with peptide pools and TCRs subsequently sequenced. A negative selection step was used to isolate CD4+ T cells once culture had run for around 11 days. Germline V lookup: CDR1 DFQATT, CDR2 SNEGSKA (reference sequence). The V and J ends lost 5 bases and 6 bases respectively, with 18 bases between them. The CDR3 length is 14 residues.

The sample taken for sequencing was CD4+ T cells from blood, cultured in vitro. This clonotype was obtained from a human donor in good health. The rearrangement joins TRBV20-1 to TRBJ2-3; no clear D gene. The CDR3 protein is CSAPSRPTADTQYF. The CDR3 nucleotides read TGCAGTGCTCCATCGAGACCGACGGCCGATACGCAGTATTTT.